This TCR beta chain derives from a study of blood T cells in healthy people across ages. Study-wide results and limits: Possibly confounding the expanded clonotype changes was the fact that donor CMV status was unknown.

In its sample, this clonotype was seen a few times. The antigen is undetermined. Trimming stripped 9 bases from V and 5 bases from J, with 13 bases between. Germline loops: CDR1 ENHRY, CDR2 SYGVKD. The CDR3 has 13 amino acids. The authors ran a second PCR of 7 to 11 cycles using a sample-barcoded 5' primer and a J-beta primer mix. With 12 random nucleotides, a template-switch adaptor tagged each individual cDNA molecule. Every sample gave at least 2.5 million paired-end reads containing CDR3. TCRdb itself ran the 5' RACE reads through MiXCR, one entry per CDR3 protein. Altogether about 1.1 million distinct CDR3 sequences are present, roughly two fifths being singletons, with the ten largest covering around 13%. Whenever a sample was processed, at least 6 million PBMCs were isolated.

This clonotype was obtained from a man in his late teens or twenties in good health. This chain uses TRBV10-3 with TRBJ1-4; TRBD1 might be the D (5 bases). The specimen sequenced was blood. CDR3 sequence (DNA): TGTGCCATTGGGGACGGAAAGAATGAAAAACTGTTTTTT. Its protein product is CAIGDGKNEKLFF.